The 30 T cell receptor beta chains in this list originate from one sample, sequenced in a study of identical twins. TCRdb passed the 5' RACE reads through MiXCR, listing each CDR3 protein once. Of 150,000 or so distinct CDR3 sequences detected, 3% to 4.5% appear once; the ten largest clones hold around 8.1%. Material: memory T cells sorted from blood. These receptors were obtained from a man between 18 and 35 years old in good health.

This clonotype has a count of ten or more. The chain carries TRBV5-1 and TRBJ2-1, with a tentative D call TRBD1 (6 bases). Germline values: CDR1 SGHRS, CDR2 YFSETQ. The CDR3 consists of 14 residues. V lost 4 bases, J lost 3 bases, and 11 bases lay in between. Written as DNA, the CDR3 is TGCGCCAGCAGCGAACAGGGCCTCTACAATGAGCAGTTCTTC. Residues: CASSEQGLYNEQFF.

This clonotype was observed many times. V gene TRBV12-3 or TRBV12-4 combines with J gene TRBJ2-1; 13 bases fit TRBD2. There are 16 residues in the CDR3. J lost 2 bases, V lost 5 bases, and 3 bases had no gene match. The CDR3 reads CASSPGTSGAYNEQFF. The CDR3 nucleotides read TGTGCCAGCAGTCCCGGGACTAGCGGGGCCTACAATGAGCAGTTCTTC.

This clonotype was recorded many times. An end of the junction differs from the germline gene, which may be a read error. V and J are TRBV3-1 and TRBJ2-5; TRBD1 matches 8 bases. This CDR3 region has 11 residues. The germline V gene encodes CDR1 LGHDT and CDR2 YNNKEL (reference sequence). The CDR3 protein is CASSLWTGIDF. For the CDR3, the DNA is TGTGCCAGCAGCTTATGGACAGGGATCGACTTC.

This clonotype was observed many times. The V call is TRBV7-9, the J call TRBJ1-4, with D maybe TRBD1 (6 bases). The CDR3 has 15 amino acids. Germline V gene data show CDR1 as SEHNR and CDR2 as FQNEAQ (reference sequence). Trimming left V 0 bases short and J 7 bases short, with 12 bases between. CDR3 coding DNA: TGTGCCAGCAGCTTAGCCGGGAGGGGGAGTGAAAAACTGTTTTTT. It yields the protein CASSLAGRGSEKLFF.

V is TRBV5-6 and J is TRBJ2-7, with D perhaps TRBD2 (5 bases). The CDR3 sequence is 17 residues long. With 4 bases removed from V and 3 bases from J, the gap between germline ends came to 23 bases. Germline lookup yields CDR1 SGHDT and CDR2 YYEEEE. In nucleotides, the CDR3 is TGTGCCAGCAGCGAATCGGGGAACAATATCTATAACTACGAGCAGTACGTC. Translating gives CASSESGNNIYNYEQYV.

The chain couples TRBV6-5 to TRBJ2-1, with no clear D. Trimming removed 4 bases at V and 6 bases at J, with 16 bases between. Per the germline V gene, CDR1 is MNHEY and CDR2 is SVGAGI. CDR3 length: 15 residues. DNA for the CDR3: TGTGCCAGCAGTTTATTGAGTCCCAGCCTCAATGAGCAGTTCTTC. It is translated as CASSLLSPSLNEQFF.

This clonotype was counted ten times or more. J is TRBJ2-5 and V is TRBV29-1, with 7 bases that match TRBD1. This CDR3 is built from 14 residues. CDR1 is SQVTM, CDR2 ANQGSEA, per germline. Unmatched junction bases numbered 10, after V lost 8 bases and J lost 1 base. The DNA of the CDR3 is TGCAGCTTCGGGGACAGCCAACCCCAAGAGACCCAGTACTTC. This codes for CSFGDSQPQETQYF.

This clonotype has a count of ten or more. The chain employs TRBV29-1 and TRBJ2-5; D gene ambiguous. V was trimmed by 6 bases and J by 2 bases, leaving 10 bases between them. CDR1 and CDR2 from the germline V gene are SQVTM and ANQGSEA. The CDR3 contains 12 residues. The CDR3 spells CSVSSRQETQYF. The CDR3 nucleotides read TGCAGCGTCAGCTCCAGACAAGAGACCCAGTACTTC.

This clonotype was recorded many times. J is TRBJ1-5 and V is TRBV6-2 or TRBV6-3; D gene uncertain. This CDR3 has 14 amino acids. Germline V CDR1 and CDR2: MNHEY, SVGEGT. The V gene lost 1 base and the J gene lost 0 bases, with 4 bases spanning the gap. This CDR3 reads CASSYLGSNQPQHF. The CDR3 DNA reads TGTGCCAGCAGTTACTTGGGTAGCAATCAGCCCCAGCATTTT.

This chain uses TRBV20-1 with TRBJ1-5; 7 bases are shared with TRBD1. The ends lost 6 bases at V and 1 base at J; junction bases unmatched: 9. CDR1 is DFQATT and CDR2 is SNEGSKA in the germline V gene (reference sequence). CDR3 length: 15 amino acids. The CDR3 region has the DNA TGCAGTGCCGGCTCCTGGACAGGCAGCAATCAGCCCCAGCATTTT. It is translated as CSAGSWTGSNQPQHF.

This rearrangement joins TRBV14 to TRBJ2-7; 11 nucleotides agree with TRBD2. The CDR3 sequence is 16 residues long. With V trimmed by 3 bases and J by 4 bases, 8 bases remained unmatched. Germline V gene data show CDR1 as SGHDN and CDR2 as FVKESK. DNA for the CDR3: TGTGCCAGCAGCCAGGGACTAGCGGTTACAACTTACGAGCAGTACTTC. Translating it yields CASSQGLAVTTYEQYF.

In this sample, this clonotype turned up many times. The V call is TRBV12-3 or TRBV12-4, the J call TRBJ2-1, with 7 bases lining up with TRBD1. Losses at the gene ends were 5 bases for V and 7 bases for J; bases not matched to a gene: 11. CDR3 length: 15 residues. CDR3 protein: CASSHRQGVGNEQFF. CDR3 bases: TGTGCCAGCAGTCATCGACAGGGTGTTGGAAATGAGCAGTTCTTC.

This clonotype turned up a few times. This could be a read error, since a much larger clone is one nucleotide away. Lacking the conserved final phenylalanine or tryptophan, this CDR3 likely reflects a read error. The chain has TRBV29-1 and TRBJ2-5; D gene unclear. Trimming removed 5 bases from V and 6 bases from J, with 7 bases in between. The germline CDR1 and CDR2 sequences are SQVTM and ANQGSEA. The CDR3 runs to 10 residues. The CDR3 is CSVTIQTQYC. DNA for the CDR3: TGCAGCGTTACAATACAGACCCAGTACTGC.

This clonotype showed up many times. The CDR3 sequence: CAISDRGREQYV. Here the CDR3 DNA reads TGTGCCATCAGTGACAGGGGCCGCGAGCAGTACGTC. The rearrangement uses TRBV10-3 and TRBJ2-7; D might be TRBD1 (6 bases). With 3 bases removed from V and 6 bases from J, the gap between germline ends came to 9 bases. Germline V CDR1 and CDR2: ENHRY, SYGVKD. This CDR3 has 12 residues.

This clonotype was seen many times. The chain joins TRBV12-3 or TRBV12-4 to TRBJ2-5; the D gene is possibly TRBD1 (5 bases). V lost 5 bases and J lost 4, with 11 bases in between. The CDR3 sequence is 13 residues long. The CDR3 DNA sequence: TGTGCCAGCAGTCCTAACCAGGGAGAGACCCAGTACTTC. Protein product: CASSPNQGETQYF.

The chain uses TRBV7-2 and TRBJ2-1; D possibly corresponds to TRBD2 (6 bases). The V gene's germline CDR1 is SGHTA and CDR2 FQGNSA. V lost 3 bases, J lost 6 bases, and 18 bases lay in between. This CDR3 is built from 16 residues. The CDR3 is CASSFQGGLPPNEQFF. The CDR3 nucleotides are TGTGCCAGCAGCTTTCAGGGCGGACTACCCCCCAATGAGCAGTTCTTC.

This clonotype qualifies as medium-sized. J is TRBJ2-1 and V is TRBV5-5, with D unclear. The CDR3 is 16 residues long. Trimming pared 2 bases from V and 7 bases from J, leaving 19 bases between. Germline CDR1 SGHKS, CDR2 YYEKEE (reference sequence). CDR3 in amino acids: CASSFFTRRFGNEQFF. The CDR3 DNA is TGTGCCAGCAGCTTCTTCACTCGTCGCTTTGGGAATGAGCAGTTCTTC.

There are many counts of this clonotype. This chain links TRBV7-9 with TRBJ2-1; D is unclear. V gave up 5 bases and J gave up 6 bases, with 17 bases separating them. CDR3 length: 15 amino acids. Germline-derived CDR1 and CDR2 are SEHNR and FQNEAQ (reference sequence). The CDR3 reads CASSPPSLRFNEQFF. CDR3 bases: TGTGCCAGCAGCCCCCCATCCCTCAGATTCAATGAGCAGTTCTTC.

This clonotype was seen ten or more times. The chain recombines TRBV7-9 with TRBJ2-3; TRBD2 is a possible D gene (7 bases). The CDR3 has 17 residues. Germline V gives CDR1 SEHNR, CDR2 FQNEAQ (reference sequence). V was shortened by 5 bases and J by 2 bases, with 20 bases between the two germline ends. The CDR3 loop reads CASSARRGRRATDTQYF. The DNA of the CDR3 is TGTGCCAGCAGCGCCCGGCGGGGGCGGAGGGCCACAGATACGCAGTATTTT.

There are many counts of this clonotype. The chain has TRBV5-5 and TRBJ2-2; 12 bases line up with TRBD2. Germline CDR1 SGHKS, CDR2 YYEKEE (reference sequence). The CDR3 runs 16 residues. The V segment lost 3 bases and the J segment 4 bases; nucleotides outside the gene matches: 4. The CDR3 DNA is TGTGCCAGCAGCTACACTAGCGGGAGGAGCACCGGGGAGCTGTTTTTT. This translates into CASSYTSGRSTGELFF. Based on the CDR3 plus reference TRBV5-5 and TRBJ2-2, the full variable domain is DAGVTQSPTHLIKTRGQQVTLRCSPISGHKSVSWYQQVLGQGPQFIFQYYEKEERGRGNFPDRFSARQFPNYSSELNVNALLLGDSALYLCASSYTSGRSTGELFFGEGSRLTVL.

This clonotype appeared many times. The chain couples TRBV5-1 to TRBJ1-2; perhaps TRBD1 as D (6 bases). From germline, CDR1 is SGHRS and CDR2 YFSETQ. Deletions cut 3 bases from V and 1 base from J, with 16 bases between. The length of the CDR3 is 16 residues. The CDR3 nucleotides read TGCGCCAGCAGCTGGGGACGGGGGGCGCTTAACTATGGCTACACCTTC. It yields the protein CASSWGRGALNYGYTF.

This clonotype has a count of ten or more. The chain couples TRBV7-2 to TRBJ2-7, with TRBD1 as a possible D gene (5 bases). Germline CDR1 reads SGHTA; CDR2 reads FQGNSA. V was clipped by 5 bases and J by 3 bases, with 11 bases between them. The CDR3 is 13 amino acids. The CDR3 nucleotides read TGTGCCAGCAGCCCAGGGTTCCGCTACGAGCAGTACTTC. This gives the protein CASSPGFRYEQYF. Using reference TRBV7-2 and TRBJ2-7 for the parts outside the CDR3, the full variable domain is GAGVSQSPSNKVTEKGKDVELRCDPISGHTALYWYRQSLGQGLEFLIYFQGNSAPDKSGLPSDRFSAERTGGSVSTLTIQRTQQEDSAVYLCASSPGFRYEQYFGPGTRLTVT.

This clonotype has at least ten counts. V is TRBV7-8 and J is TRBJ2-5; 7 bases map to TRBD2. Germline CDR1 reads SGHVS; CDR2 reads FQNEAQ. The CDR3 runs to 13 residues. V lost 7 bases and J lost 4; bases outside the gene matches: 6. The chain's CDR3 is CASTILAVETQYF. DNA for the CDR3: TGTGCCAGCACGATCCTAGCGGTAGAGACCCAGTACTTC.

This clonotype came up many times. The chain couples TRBV10-3 to TRBJ2-5; D is undetermined. The CDR3 covers 14 residues. With 4 bases removed from V and 4 bases from J, the gap between germline ends came to 13 bases. Germline CDR1 ENHRY, CDR2 SYGVKD. The CDR3 reads CAISAEGPRETQYF. Written as DNA, the CDR3 is TGTGCCATCAGTGCGGAAGGTCCGAGAGAGACCCAGTACTTC.

This clonotype came up a few times. V and J are TRBV7-3 and TRBJ2-1; 9 bases agree with TRBD2. Germline-derived CDR1 and CDR2 are SGHTA and FQGTGA. The CDR3 length is 19 residues. The J segment lost 0 bases and the V segment lost 4 bases, leaving 13 bases of the junction unmatched. CDR3: CASSSLGGLASTSYNEQFF. As DNA, the CDR3 is TGTGCCAGCAGCTCGTTAGGGGGACTAGCCTCAACCTCCTACAATGAGCAGTTCTTC. The complete variable domain, with remaining parts taken from reference TRBV7-3 and TRBJ2-1, reads GAGVSQTPSNKVTEKGKYVELRCDPISGHTALYWYRQSLGQGPEFLIYFQGTGAADDSGLPNDRFFAVRPEGSVSTLKIQRTERGDSAVYLCASSSLGGLASTSYNEQFFGPGTRLTVL.

At least ten counts were recorded for this clonotype. The CDR3 DNA sequence: TGTGCCAGCAGCGCAATAGCGGGAGGGCCAGATACGCAGTATTTT. Its translation is CASSAIAGGPDTQYF. This chain joins TRBV6-1 and TRBJ2-3; 11 positions agree with TRBD2. The CDR3 is 15 residues long. Looked up from germline, CDR1 is MNHNS and CDR2 is SASEGT. V lost 6 bases, J lost 4 bases, and 6 bases stayed unmatched.

This clonotype was seen many times. The chain has TRBV9 and TRBJ1-2, with 9 bases matching TRBD1. Germline V gene data show CDR1 as SGDLS and CDR2 as YYNGEE. The junction had 7 bases not matched to a gene; V was cut back by 6 bases and J by 4 bases. The CDR3 is 14 amino acids. The CDR3 reads CASNRDRVFYGYTF. CDR3 coding DNA: TGTGCCAGCAACCGGGACAGGGTTTTCTATGGCTACACCTTC.

The table lists this clonotype with many counts. The chain is built from TRBV7-8 and TRBJ2-2, with 7 bases that match TRBD2. Germline V lookup: CDR1 SGHVS, CDR2 FQNEAQ. J lost 5 bases, V lost 1 base, and 7 bases had no gene match. CDR3 size: 16 residues. The CDR3 nucleotides read TGTGCCAGCAGCTTAGAGGGCGGGAGTCTGACCGGGGAGCTGTTTTTT. It is translated as CASSLEGGSLTGELFF.

This clonotype was observed many times. The rearrangement joins TRBV19 to TRBJ2-1; D could derive from TRBD1 or TRBD2 (5 bases each). The CDR3 covers 13 residues. The germline CDR1 and CDR2 sequences are LNHDA and SQIVND (reference sequence). V was shortened by 5 bases and J by 9 bases, with 14 bases between the two germline ends. CDR3 coding DNA: TGTGCCAGTAGTTACCCCGGGACGGTTGAGCAGTTCTTC. Its translation is CASSYPGTVEQFF.

This clonotype was seen ten or more times. The V gene is TRBV5-1, the J gene TRBJ2-3; 14 bases are shared with TRBD2. The CDR3 extends over 16 amino acids. Per the germline V gene, CDR1 is SGHRS and CDR2 is YFSETQ. Germline trimming cut 4 bases from V and 3 bases from J; bases unmatched to any gene: 4. The CDR3 bases are TGCGCCAGCAGCACCGGGACTAGCGGGAGTACAGATACGCAGTATTTT. Translating it yields CASSTGTSGSTDTQYF.